A single sample gave rise to the 28 T cell receptor beta chains below, sequenced in a study of blood T cells in healthy people across ages. PCR was performed a second time for roughly 6 to 12 cycles using a sample-barcoded 5' primer and a J-beta primer mix. TCRdb recomputed calls from the 5' RACE reads with MiXCR, one row per CDR3 protein. This sample yields about 640,000 distinct CDR3 sequences, of which about 28% are seen a single time; 15% to 19% belongs to the top ten. The sample taken for sequencing was blood. These receptors were collected from a woman of 80 years or more in good health.

This clonotype occurred a few times. The chain is built from TRBV30 and TRBJ1-1; tentatively, D is TRBD1 (5 bases). V was cut by 3 bases and J by 7 bases, with 12 bases left in between. Germline assignment: CDR1 GTSNPN and CDR2 SVGIG (reference sequence). The CDR3 consists of 12 residues. CDR3 amino acids: CAWRSGDSEAFF. The CDR3, as DNA: TGTGCCTGGAGATCAGGTGACAGTGAAGCTTTCTTT.

As for this clonotype: This sequence may be a read error, since a much larger clone differs from it by one base. The V call is TRBV28, the J call TRBJ2-7, with no clear D. The assigned J gene may be wrong: the sequence end matches TRBJ2-5 better. The germline CDR1 and CDR2 sequences are MDHEN and SYDVKM. CDR3 length: 12 residues. The DNA of the CDR3 is TGTGCCAGCAGTTTTGTGAAAGGGACCCAGTACTTC. Its protein product is CASSFVKGTQYF.

The genes are TRBV3-1 and TRBJ2-1; D might be TRBD2 (6 bases). Germline lookup yields CDR1 LGHDT and CDR2 YNNKEL (reference sequence). V was pared by 2 bases and J by 6 bases, with 11 bases between. CDR3 length: 14 amino acids. The DNA of the CDR3 is TGTGCCAGCAGCCAAATAGGGACTGCCAATGAGCAGTTCTTC. It translates to CASSQIGTANEQFF.

This clonotype was seen ten or more times. The V call is TRBV20-1, the J call TRBJ2-5; possible D gene TRBD1, 6 bases. V lost 0 bases, J lost 1 base, and 9 bases lay in between. Per the germline V gene, CDR1 is DFQATT and CDR2 is SNEGSKA (reference sequence). There are 14 residues in the CDR3. The CDR3 region is CSARDPQGQETQYF. The CDR3, as DNA: TGCAGTGCTAGAGACCCACAGGGCCAAGAGACCCAGTACTTC.

In this sample, this clonotype turned up many times. The J gene is TRBJ2-3, the V gene TRBV5-4, with TRBD1 matching over 12 bases. Germline V gene lookup returns CDR1 SGHNT and CDR2 YYREEE (reference sequence). The CDR3 is 16 amino acids. The V segment lost 4 bases and the J segment 6 bases; nucleotides outside the gene matches: 9. Written as DNA, the CDR3 is TGTGCCAGCAGCCCATCCGGGACAGGGGGCATCGATACGCAGTATTTT. Its protein is CASSPSGTGGIDTQYF.

This clonotype appeared many times. The CDR3 bases are TGTGCCAGCAGCCAAGAGAGGAGCTACGAGCAGTACTTC. Its translation: CASSQERSYEQYF. The chain uses TRBV3-1 and TRBJ2-7; no definite D call. CDR1 and CDR2 (germline): LGHDT, YNNKEL (reference sequence). Trimming took 0 bases from V and 3 from J, leaving 6 bases between them. The CDR3 consists of 13 residues.

This clonotype was seen many times. The gene calls are TRBV20-1 and TRBJ2-3; maybe TRBD1 (6 bases). Trimming pared 5 bases from V and 0 bases from J, leaving 18 bases between. This CDR3 region has 16 residues. Germline V CDR1 and CDR2: DFQATT, SNEGSKA (reference sequence). This chain's CDR3 is CSARNWGLRSTDTQYF. As DNA, the CDR3 is TGCAGTGCTCGCAACTGGGGGCTCCGTAGCACAGATACGCAGTATTTT.

The rearrangement links TRBV10-3 to TRBJ1-1; D possibly corresponds to TRBD1 (5 bases). Trimming pared 6 bases from V and 3 bases from J, leaving 17 bases between. CDR1 ENHRY and CDR2 SYGVKD come from the germline V gene. This CDR3 region has 15 residues. The CDR3 nucleotides read TGTGCCATCAGGGGGGTCCCTAACCGGCACACTGAAGCTTTCTTT. This encodes CAIRGVPNRHTEAFF.

The V call is TRBV7-6, the J call TRBJ1-4; TRBD1 aligns across 10 bases. CDR1 is SGHVS, CDR2 FNYEAQ, per germline. This CDR3 contains 18 residues. The junction had 17 bases not matched to a gene; V was cut back by 5 bases and J by 8 bases. The CDR3 bases are TGTGCCAGCAGCCCACAATGGGGACAGGGGAAATCTGGCGAAAAACTGTTTTTT. This encodes CASSPQWGQGKSGEKLFF.

In its sample, this clonotype was seen once. This may stem from a read error, because a much larger clone lies one nucleotide away. The rearrangement links TRBV20-1 to TRBJ2-1; D is perhaps TRBD2 (6 bases). The J call is in doubt because the DNA end fits TRBJ2-7 better. CDR1 is DFQATT and CDR2 is SNEGSKA in the germline V gene (reference sequence). The CDR3 runs to 13 residues. The CDR3, as DNA: TGCAGTGCTTTCCGGGACTCTAACAATGAGCAGTACTTC. Translating gives CSAFRDSNNEQYF.

Remarks on this clonotype: A single base separates this from a much larger clone, so it may be a read error. The genes are TRBV9 and TRBJ2-5, with 13 bases aligning to TRBD2. V gave up 0 bases and J gave up 11 bases; unmatched junction bases: 13. The CDR3 runs 17 residues. The germline V gene has CDR1 SGDLS and CDR2 YYNGEE. CDR3 region: CASSVDTSGGVYNEQYF. The CDR3 DNA is TGTGCCAGCAGCGTAGACACTAGCGGGGGGGTGTACAATGAGCAGTACTTC.

At least ten counts were recorded for this clonotype. The V gene is TRBV6-5, the J gene TRBJ2-1, with 8 bases matching TRBD1. Germline CDR1 reads MNHEY; CDR2 reads SVGAGI. V gave up 7 bases and J gave up 7 bases; unmatched junction bases: 3. The CDR3 has 12 residues. Here the CDR3 reads CASIDRGNEQFF. CDR3 nucleotides: TGTGCCAGCATAGACAGGGGTAATGAGCAGTTCTTC.

This clonotype has a count of ten or more. The chain couples TRBV15 to TRBJ2-1; maybe TRBD2 (6 bases). V lost 0 bases and J 7 bases, leaving 10 bases between the germline ends. The CDR3 is made up of 14 amino acids. Per the germline V gene, CDR1 is LNHNV and CDR2 is YYDKDF (reference sequence). The CDR3 nucleotides read TGTGCCACCAGCAGAGATTTGACTAGGAATGAGCAGTTCTTC. This sequence encodes CATSRDLTRNEQFF.

A word on this clonotype: A read error may be the cause here, since a much bigger clone is one base away. The CDR3 protein is CASSLAGGGDYTF. CDR3 coding DNA: TGTGCCAGCAGCTTAGCGGGGGGCGGTGACTACACCTTC. This chain joins TRBV7-2 and TRBJ1-2; D possibly corresponds to TRBD1 (6 bases). Trimming removed 0 bases from V and 10 bases from J, with 12 bases in between. The CDR3 is made up of 13 amino acids. Germline CDR1 is SGHTA and CDR2 is FQGNSA.

This chain uses TRBV7-2 with TRBJ1-2, with a possible D match to TRBD1 (5 bases). CDR1 is SGHTA, CDR2 FQGNSA, per germline. Trimming stripped 5 bases from V and 5 bases from J, with 18 bases between. There are 15 residues in the CDR3. CDR3 DNA: TGTGCCAGCAGCCCCGGGATGGGGGACGGATATGGCTACACCTTC. It encodes CASSPGMGDGYGYTF. The full variable domain, with the rest looked up from reference TRBV7-2 and TRBJ1-2, is GAGVSQSPSNKVTEKGKDVELRCDPISGHTALYWYRQSLGQGLEFLIYFQGNSAPDKSGLPSDRFSAERTGGSVSTLTIQRTQQEDSAVYLCASSPGMGDGYGYTFGSGTRLTVV.

The sample holds many counts of this clonotype. V and J are TRBV6-2 or TRBV6-3 and TRBJ2-2, with D possibly TRBD2 on 6 matching bases. Germline V gene lookup returns CDR1 MNHEY and CDR2 SVGEGT. Trimming stripped 2 bases from V and 4 bases from J, with 8 bases between. The CDR3 runs to 14 residues. The CDR3 is CASSYGGVTGELFF. CDR3 coding DNA: TGTGCCAGCAGTTACGGAGGGGTCACCGGGGAGCTGTTTTTT.

The gene calls are TRBV20-1 and TRBJ1-1; D remains unclear. Germline CDR1 reads DFQATT; CDR2 reads SNEGSKA (reference sequence). The V end was cut by 3 bases, the J end by 2 bases, with 22 bases between. The CDR3 sequence is 17 residues long. CDR3 DNA sequence: TGCAGTGCTAGCCGGAGATCGGGCCAGCTCAGTAACACTGAAGCTTTCTTT. Translated: CSASRRSGQLSNTEAFF.

This clonotype was detected ten times or more. The chain's CDR3 is CASSSTPGTSELGELFF. The CDR3 nucleotides read TGTGCCAGCAGCTCAACCCCGGGGACTAGCGAGCTCGGGGAGCTGTTTTTT. The V and J genes are TRBV7-2 and TRBJ2-2; 10 nucleotides align to TRBD2. Germline-derived CDR1 and CDR2 are SGHTA and FQGNSA. The CDR3 runs to 17 residues. Unmatched junction bases numbered 12, after V lost 4 bases and J lost 7 bases. The full variable domain, completed using reference TRBV7-2 and TRBJ2-2, is GAGVSQSPSNKVTEKGKDVELRCDPISGHTALYWYRQSLGQGLEFLIYFQGNSAPDKSGLPSDRFSAERTGGSVSTLTIQRTQQEDSAVYLCASSSTPGTSELGELFFGEGSRLTVL.

This clonotype was detected a few times. A much bigger clone sits one base away, suggesting this may be a read error. This chain connects TRBV6-5 to TRBJ2-1; D is possibly TRBD1 or TRBD2 (6 bases each). The DNA end favors TRBJ2-7, so the J call may be wrong. The CDR3 contains 15 residues. In germline, CDR1 is MNHEY, CDR2 SVGAGI. The CDR3 is CASSYRGPPYNEQYF. The CDR3 nucleotides are TGTGCCAGCAGTTACCGGGGGCCTCCCTACAATGAGCAGTACTTC.

This clonotype was picked up a small number of times. The chain joins TRBV6-5 to TRBJ2-6; 7 bases map to TRBD2. The CDR3 runs 16 residues. Trimming cost V 3 bases and J 0 bases; bases outside gene matches: 2. From germline, CDR1 is MNHEY and CDR2 SVGAGI. The CDR3 is CASSYGTISGANVLTF. The CDR3 coding sequence is TGTGCCAGCAGTTATGGGACTATCTCTGGGGCCAACGTCCTGACTTTC.

This clonotype was seen at least ten times. V and J are TRBV7-2 and TRBJ2-5, with 10 bases lining up with TRBD2. V was pared by 5 bases and J by 9 bases, with 9 bases of the junction left unmatched. CDR3 length: 14 amino acids. The germline gives CDR1 SGHTA, CDR2 FQGNSA. The CDR3 DNA sequence: TGTGCCAGCAGCCCCCCTCCCCTAGCGGGGGCCCAGTACTTC. This translates into CASSPPPLAGAQYF. Full variable domain (rest looked up from reference TRBV7-2 and TRBJ2-5): GAGVSQSPSNKVTEKGKDVELRCDPISGHTALYWYRQSLGQGLEFLIYFQGNSAPDKSGLPSDRFSAERTGGSVSTLTIQRTQQEDSAVYLCASSPPPLAGAQYFGPGTRLLVL.

V usage is TRBV29-1 and J usage is TRBJ1-2, with D possibly being TRBD1 (5 bases). V lost 7 bases to trimming and J lost 4 bases, with 19 bases between them. This CDR3 has 14 residues. Germline V lookup: CDR1 SQVTM, CDR2 ANQGSEA. The CDR3 here is CSESSGGSGYGYTF. For the CDR3, the DNA is TGCAGCGAATCTTCGGGGGGTTCGGGCTATGGCTACACCTTC.

The chain uses TRBV5-1 and TRBJ2-7; D is unclear. Germline values: CDR1 SGHRS, CDR2 YFSETQ. Trimming took 0 bases from V and 5 from J, leaving 18 bases between them. The CDR3 has 16 amino acids. The CDR3 region has the DNA TGCGCCAGCAGCTTGGATTCACAGCCCTTTCTCCACGAGCAGTACTTC. Translated, it gives CASSLDSQPFLHEQYF. Looking up the rest from reference TRBV5-1 and TRBJ2-7 gives the full variable domain: KAGVTQTPRYLIKTRGQQVTLSCSPISGHRSVSWYQQTPGQGLQFLFEYFSETQRNKGNFPGRFSGRQFSNSRSEMNVSTLELGDSALYLCASSLDSQPFLHEQYFGPGTRLTVT.

At least ten counts were recorded for this clonotype. V gene TRBV6-1 combines with J gene TRBJ2-3; D may be TRBD1 (6 bases). Germline V lookup: CDR1 MNHNS, CDR2 SASEGT. V was trimmed by 2 bases and J by 2 bases, leaving 11 bases between them. The CDR3 loop spans 15 amino acids. In DNA form, the CDR3 reads TGTGCCAGCAGTGAAAACAGGGCGGTCACAGATACGCAGTATTTT. It codes for CASSENRAVTDTQYF.

This clonotype was seen at least ten times. This sequence joins TRBV20-1 and TRBJ2-7; D perhaps matches TRBD1 (5 bases). Per the germline V gene, CDR1 is DFQATT and CDR2 is SNEGSKA (reference sequence). CDR3 length equals 13 residues. Trimming took 5 bases from V and 0 from J, leaving 11 bases between them. The CDR3 sequence is CSAVFRVSYEQYF. CDR3 nucleotide sequence: TGCAGTGCTGTCTTCAGGGTCTCCTACGAGCAGTACTTC.

As for this clonotype: This clone may be a read error of a much larger clone one base away. The rearrangement uses TRBV5-6 and TRBJ2-5; 7 bases map to TRBD1. Judging by the DNA end, TRBJ2-7 fits better; the J call may be wrong. CDR3 size: 14 residues. Germline V gene data show CDR1 as SGHDT and CDR2 as YYEEEE. CDR3 loop: CASSPTGNPYEQYF. Here the CDR3 DNA reads TGTGCCAGCAGCCCGACAGGGAACCCCTACGAGCAGTACTTC.

The CDR3, as DNA: TGCAGTGCTAGAGATTGGCGGGGGCGAGACTATGGCTACACCTTC. Its translation is CSARDWRGRDYGYTF. The gene calls are TRBV20-1 and TRBJ1-2; a possible D gene is TRBD1 (6 bases). CDR1 is DFQATT and CDR2 is SNEGSKA in the germline V gene (reference sequence). The CDR3 spans 15 residues. V was cut by 0 bases and J by 3 bases, with 14 bases left in between.

This clonotype was recorded a few times. The chain joins TRBV9 to TRBJ1-3; the match to TRBD1 covers 7 bases. The CDR3 sequence is 19 residues long. Looked up from germline, CDR1 is SGDLS and CDR2 is YYNGEE. V lost 2 bases and J lost 0; bases outside the gene matches: 14. The CDR3 sequence is CASSVGRGPSGISGNTIYF. In DNA form, the CDR3 reads TGTGCCAGCAGCGTTGGGAGGGGGCCCTCAGGAATCTCTGGAAACACCATATATTTT.